This entry lists 30 T cell receptor beta chains sequenced from one sample in a study of cytomegalovirus exposure and HLA in healthy donors. Amplification used 60 Vbeta primers and 13 Jbeta primers. Repertoires were generated with immunoSEQ multiplex PCR, while TCRdb's copy carries only in-frame clones and drops some. The data show some 120,000 clones, with roughly 81% seen just once and about 1% held by the top ten. Sequenced: PBMCs. These receptors all come from a woman in her thirties in good health and CMV-seronegative.

The CDR3 sequence: CASSLVGGEAFF. For the CDR3, the DNA is TGCGCCAGCAGCTTGGTGGGGGGTGAAGCTTTCTTT. The V gene is TRBV5-1, the J gene TRBJ1-1; D might be TRBD1 (5 bases). The CDR3 has 12 residues. Germline V CDR1 and CDR2: SGHRS, YFSETQ. Trimming took 0 bases from V and 7 from J, leaving 7 bases between them.

This clone came up once. The V and J genes are TRBV27 and TRBJ1-2; maybe TRBD1 (5 bases). V shed 2 bases and J shed 4 bases, with 11 bases lying between them. The CDR3 runs to 14 residues. CDR1 MNHEY and CDR2 SMNVEV come from the germline V gene (reference sequence). CDR3 in amino acids: CASSLQGGLYGYTF. CDR3 nucleotide sequence: TGTGCCAGCAGTTTACAGGGCGGCCTCTATGGCTACACCTTC.

This chain connects TRBV11-3 to TRBJ2-7; 11 positions match TRBD2. Germline V gene lookup returns CDR1 SGHNT and CDR2 YENEEA. The CDR3 consists of 18 residues. V lost 1 base and J lost 2; bases outside the gene matches: 10. The CDR3 here is CASSLVWVAGGYTYEQYF. CDR3 in DNA: TGTGCCAGCAGCTTAGTCTGGGTAGCGGGAGGGTACACCTACGAGCAGTACTTC.

The rearrangement uses TRBV6-5 and TRBJ1-1; weak D call: TRBD1 (5 bases). This CDR3 spans 14 amino acids. Looked up from germline, CDR1 is MNHEY and CDR2 is SVGAGI. V lost 6 bases and J lost 0, with 11 bases in between. CDR3 in DNA: TGTGCCAGCAGCTTCGACAGACTGAACACTGAAGCTTTCTTT. Encoded protein: CASSFDRLNTEAFF.

The chain joins TRBV7-8 to TRBJ1-2; TRBD1 aligns across 7 bases. The CDR3 sequence is 15 residues long. Trimming took 5 bases from V and 9 from J; bases not matched to a gene: 15. CDR1 and CDR2 from the germline V gene are SGHVS and FQNEAQ. The CDR3 region is CASSHLTGDLNSYTF. The CDR3 DNA follows: TGTGCCAGCAGCCACCTAACAGGGGACCTTAATAGCTACACCTTC.

By frequency in the sample, this clone is medium-sized. The chain combines TRBV5-1 with TRBJ1-1; D is perhaps TRBD1 (6 bases). Trimming stripped 2 bases from V and 0 bases from J, with 8 bases between. Germline V lookup: CDR1 SGHRS, CDR2 YFSETQ. The CDR3 consists of 14 residues. The CDR3 loop reads CASSLDRLNTEAFF. CDR3 coding DNA: TGCGCCAGCAGCTTAGACAGGTTGAACACTGAAGCTTTCTTT. Full variable domain (missing parts from reference TRBV5-1 and TRBJ1-1): KAGVTQTPRYLIKTRGQQVTLSCSPISGHRSVSWYQQTPGQGLQFLFEYFSETQRNKGNFPGRFSGRQFSNSRSEMNVSTLELGDSALYLCASSLDRLNTEAFFGQGTRLTVV.

V gene TRBV2 combines with J gene TRBJ2-1; 12 nucleotides match TRBD1. This CDR3 is 23 amino acids long. Germline CDR1 is SNHLY and CDR2 is FYNNEI. Trimming cost V 5 bases and J 9 bases; bases outside gene matches: 32. The CDR3 spells CASSQPGQGALGVGAGPVSEQFF. The CDR3 DNA reads as TGTGCCAGCAGTCAACCGGGACAGGGGGCGCTCGGGGTGGGTGCGGGGCCGGTAAGTGAGCAGTTCTTC.

This chain uses TRBV25-1 with TRBJ1-1; tentatively, D is TRBD1 (6 bases). The CDR3 covers 15 residues. Trimming pared 4 bases from V and 4 bases from J, leaving 16 bases between. Germline loops: CDR1 MGHDK, CDR2 SYGVNS. CDR3 region: CASSGSRQDGTEAFF. Here the CDR3 DNA reads TGTGCCAGCAGTGGATCCCGACAGGACGGCACTGAAGCTTTCTTT.

The chain employs TRBV6-1 and TRBJ2-3; 11 bases are a match to TRBD2. CDR3 size: 20 residues. Trimming took 2 bases from V and 6 from J; bases not matched to a gene: 19. The germline gives CDR1 MNHNS, CDR2 SASEGT. CDR3 region: CASSEIPLGLAGGLRDTQYF. Here the CDR3 DNA reads TGTGCCAGCAGTGAAATTCCTTTAGGGCTAGCGGGGGGTTTACGGGATACGCAGTATTTT.

The rearrangement joins TRBV7-9 to TRBJ2-3; D gene unclear. The CDR3 loop spans 12 amino acids. Trimming stripped 5 bases from V and 4 bases from J, with 7 bases between. Germline V gives CDR1 SEHNR, CDR2 FQNEAQ (reference sequence). In nucleotides, the CDR3 is TGTGCCAGCAGCATAATCTCAGATACGCAGTATTTT. As protein: CASSIISDTQYF.

V gene TRBV7-9 combines with J gene TRBJ2-1; possible D gene TRBD2, 6 bases. Per germline, CDR1 SEHNR and CDR2 FQNEAQ (reference sequence). V was trimmed by 2 bases and J by 2 bases, leaving 10 bases between them. The CDR3 length is 15 residues. The CDR3 DNA is TGTGCCAGCAGCTTAATCGGGAGTACCTACAATGAGCAGTTCTTC. Translated, it gives CASSLIGSTYNEQFF.

The J gene is TRBJ2-7, the V gene TRBV7-6, with 7 bases lining up with TRBD2. Trimming cost V 4 bases and J 4 bases; bases outside gene matches: 10. The CDR3 is 15 residues long. CDR1 is SGHVS and CDR2 is FNYEAQ in the germline V gene. The CDR3 spells CASSSRGEVGYEQYF. In DNA, the CDR3 is TGTGCCAGCAGCTCCCGGGGGGAGGTCGGGTACGAGCAGTACTTC. Variable domain in full (rest from reference TRBV7-6 and TRBJ2-7): GAGVSQSPRYKVTKRGQDVALRCDPISGHVSLYWYRQALGQGPEFLTYFNYEAQQDKSGLPNDRFSAERPEGSISTLTIQRTEQRDSAMYRCASSSRGEVGYEQYFGPGTRLTVT.

V usage is TRBV11-1 and J usage is TRBJ1-3; 7 bases are shared with TRBD1. Germline V gene data show CDR1 as SGHAT and CDR2 as FQDESV (reference sequence). This CDR3 is built from 13 residues. With V trimmed by 5 bases and J by 5 bases, 3 bases remained unmatched. CDR3 loop: CASSQDRRNTIYF. The CDR3 DNA reads TGTGCCAGCAGCCAGGACAGGCGAAACACCATATATTTT.

The chain links TRBV19 to TRBJ2-3; 10 positions agree with TRBD2. This CDR3 is 15 amino acids long. The V gene's germline CDR1 is LNHDA and CDR2 SQIVND (reference sequence). The CDR3 loop reads CASIGEREGPDTQYF. As DNA, the CDR3 is TGTGCGTCGATTGGAGAGCGGGAGGGCCCTGATACGCAGTATTTT.

The rearrangement links TRBV29-1 to TRBJ1-3; D remains unclear. Germline CDR1 and CDR2: SQVTM and ANQGSEA. Deletions cut 4 bases from V and 0 bases from J, with 13 bases between. There are 15 residues in the CDR3. The CDR3 nucleotides are TGCAGCGTTGTCGAGCATCTAAACTCTGGAAACACCATATATTTT. It is translated as CSVVEHLNSGNTIYF.

This chain uses TRBV2 with TRBJ1-5; D not certain. Germline V lookup: CDR1 SNHLY, CDR2 FYNNEI. Trimming shortened V by 4 bases and J by 2 bases, and 6 bases separated the two germline ends. This CDR3 comprises 13 residues. The CDR3 coding sequence is TGTGCCAGCAGTGCAGAGGGCAATCAGCCCCAGCATTTT. The encoded protein is CASSAEGNQPQHF.

The chain couples TRBV7-9 to TRBJ2-5; TRBD2 aligns across 12 bases. The assigned J gene may be wrong: the sequence end matches TRBJ2-7 better. The CDR3 is 16 amino acids. Looked up from germline, CDR1 is SEHNR and CDR2 is FQNEAQ (reference sequence). In DNA form, the CDR3 reads TGTGCCAGCAGCCCGACTAGCGGGGGCCTGCCGGACGAGCAGTACTTC. This encodes CASSPTSGGLPDEQYF.

This clone was picked up a small number of times. The chain uses TRBV29-1 and TRBJ2-3, with 8 bases fitting TRBD1. The CDR3 loop spans 14 amino acids. The germline V gene encodes CDR1 SQVTM and CDR2 ANQGSEA. V lost 5 bases and J lost 0; bases outside the gene matches: 4. For the CDR3, the DNA is TGCAGCGTTAAGAGGACAGGGAGCACAGATACGCAGTATTTT. It specifies CSVKRTGSTDTQYF.

V usage is TRBV6-4 and J usage is TRBJ2-5, with 7 bases that match TRBD1. Matching the DNA end better, TRBJ2-7 makes the J call doubtful. This CDR3 is 14 amino acids long. The germline V gene encodes CDR1 MRHNA and CDR2 SNTAGT. This CDR3 is CASRKQGRAYEQYF. The CDR3 DNA sequence: TGTGCCAGCAGAAAACAGGGGAGAGCCTACGAGCAGTACTTC.

This clone was observed a handful of times. This chain joins TRBV19 and TRBJ1-1; no definite D call. The CDR3 is 13 amino acids. The germline V and J ends were trimmed by 4 bases and 0 bases, with 6 bases remaining between them. Looked up from germline, CDR1 is LNHDA and CDR2 is SQIVND (reference sequence). This CDR3 is CASSTTVNTEAFF. The DNA of the CDR3 is TGTGCCAGTAGTACAACAGTGAACACTGAAGCTTTCTTT. Together with reference TRBV19 and TRBJ1-1, the CDR3 gives the full variable domain: DGGITQSPKYLFRKEGQNVTLSCEQNLNHDAMYWYRQDPGQGLRLIYYSQIVNDFQKGDIAEGYSVSREKKESFPLTVTSAQKNPTAFYLCASSTTVNTEAFFGQGTRLTVV.

V usage is TRBV15 and J usage is TRBJ2-1; D perhaps matches TRBD2 (6 bases). Per germline, CDR1 LNHNV and CDR2 YYDKDF (reference sequence). This CDR3 is built from 16 residues. V was pared by 5 bases and J by 4 bases, with 18 bases between. CDR3 bases: TGTGCCACCAGCTCAGAGATGGGGGGTGGGTACAATGAGCAGTTCTTC. Translation: CATSSEMGGGYNEQFF. Complete variable domain (other parts from reference TRBV15 and TRBJ2-1): DAMVIQNPRYQVTQFGKPVTLSCSQTLNHNVMYWYQQKSSQAPKLLFHYYDKDFNNEADTPDNFQSRRPNTSFCFLDIRSPGLGDTAMYLCATSSEMGGGYNEQFFGPGTRLTVL.

V gene TRBV2 combines with J gene TRBJ2-7; 12 nucleotides agree with TRBD2. This CDR3 has 18 amino acids. With 2 bases clipped from V and 0 bases from J, the junction kept 8 bases outside the gene matches. The germline gives CDR1 SNHLY, CDR2 FYNNEI. Written as DNA, the CDR3 is TGTGCCAGCAGTGAAATCACTAGCGGGGGGCCGAGCTCCTACGAGCAGTACTTC. It is translated as CASSEITSGGPSSYEQYF. The entire variable domain, with the rest obtained from reference TRBV2 and TRBJ2-7, is as follows: EPEVTQTPSHQVTQMGQEVILRCVPISNHLYFYWYRQILGQKVEFLVSFYNNEISEKSEIFDDQFSVERPDGSNFTLKIRSTKLEDSAMYFCASSEITSGGPSSYEQYFGPGTRLTVT.

CDR3 bases: TGTGCCAGCAGCTTAGGCTTTCTAGGCACTGAAGCTTTCTTT. It specifies CASSLGFLGTEAFF. J is TRBJ1-1 and V is TRBV7-9; D ambiguous. This CDR3 has 14 amino acids. CDR1 is SEHNR and CDR2 is FQNEAQ in the germline V gene (reference sequence). V lost 1 base and J 4 bases, leaving 10 bases between the germline ends.

The chain combines TRBV10-3 with TRBJ2-2, with D perhaps matching TRBD1 (6 bases). Trimming stripped 2 bases from V and 4 bases from J, with 11 bases between. This CDR3 has 15 amino acids. In germline, CDR1 is ENHRY, CDR2 SYGVKD. DNA for the CDR3: TGTGCCATCAGTGAGCACAGGGACGGCACCGGGGAGCTGTTTTTT. It codes for CAISEHRDGTGELFF.

In regard to this clone: At one boundary the junction diverges from the germline segment, which might be a read error. The genes are TRBV6-6 and TRBJ2-7; no clear D gene. This CDR3 has 16 amino acids. In germline, CDR1 is MNHNY, CDR2 SVGAGI (reference sequence). The CDR3 protein is CASRYSSELISYEQYF. Here the CDR3 DNA reads TGTGCCAGCAGGTACTCGTCGGAGCTCATCTCCTACGAGCAGTACTTC.

This chain links TRBV13 with TRBJ2-5, with no clear D. The germline gives CDR1 PRHDT, CDR2 FYEKMQ (reference sequence). Trimming removed 1 base from V and 2 bases from J, with 5 bases in between. The CDR3 sequence is 13 residues long. DNA of the CDR3: TGTGCCAGCAGCTTAGCCCAACAAGAGACCCAGTACTTC. Its translation: CASSLAQQETQYF.

This rearrangement joins TRBV7-6 to TRBJ2-1; 11 nucleotides line up with TRBD1. Germline V gives CDR1 SGHVS, CDR2 FNYEAQ. Germline trimming cut 5 bases from V and 9 bases from J; bases unmatched to any gene: 9. This CDR3 is built from 15 residues. CDR3 nucleotide sequence: TGTGCCAGCAGCCCAGGGACAGGGGGATCCGCTGAGCAGTTCTTC. Protein: CASSPGTGGSAEQFF.

V is TRBV9 and J is TRBJ2-7, with TRBD2 matching 9 bases. V shed 0 bases and J 4 bases; nucleotides not matched to a gene: 8. Germline assignment: CDR1 SGDLS and CDR2 YYNGEE. The CDR3 length is 16 residues. CDR3: CASSVGGRGGVYEQYF. CDR3 nucleotides: TGTGCCAGCAGCGTAGGAGGACGCGGGGGGGTTTACGAGCAGTACTTC.

The genes are TRBV7-3 and TRBJ2-2, with D possibly matching TRBD2 (7 bases). The CDR3 loop spans 17 amino acids. Per germline, CDR1 SGHTA and CDR2 FQGTGA. The V and J ends lost 2 bases and 0 bases respectively, with 13 bases between them. The CDR3 loop reads CASSLWGGGANTGELFF. As DNA, the CDR3 is TGTGCCAGCAGCTTATGGGGCGGGGGCGCGAACACCGGGGAGCTGTTTTTT.

CDR3 region: CASSPRDRASNSPLHF. The DNA of the CDR3 is TGTGCCAGCAGCCCCAGAGACAGGGCCTCTAATTCACCCCTCCACTTT. The rearrangement joins TRBV11-2 to TRBJ1-6, with TRBD1 matching over 7 bases. Germline V CDR1 and CDR2: SGHAT, FQNNGV. V trimming: 5 bases; J trimming: 6 bases; junction bases outside the gene matches: 10. The CDR3 length is 16 residues.